The clone carrying this TCR beta chain was observed once. Its antigen is unidentified. The sample is drawn from a study of T cell responses to AZD1222 COVID-19 vaccine. Regarding the study as a whole: Spike regions recognized by vaccine-associated CD4 TCRs spanned the protein, led by 160-218 and 743-854.

Combined were second doses at about 4 or about 12 weeks. Using immunoSEQ multiplex PCR, the repertoire was profiled, and TCRdb retains in-frame clones only, with some absent. The sample has approximately 80,000 clones, approximately 83% seen once. Specimen: peripheral blood, collected 28 days after the second AZD1222 dose. This receptor was obtained from an adult who received the AZD1222 COVID-19 vaccine.

CDR3 residues: CASSILAGSVINYGYTF. The CDR3, as DNA: TGTGCCAGTAGTATTCTGGCAGGCTCAGTCATTAACTATGGCTACACCTTC. This rearrangement joins TRBV19 to TRBJ1-2, with no clear D. Trimming shortened V by 3 bases and J by 1 base, and 18 bases separated the two germline ends. The CDR3 has 17 residues. Germline CDR1 is LNHDA and CDR2 is SQIVND (reference sequence).